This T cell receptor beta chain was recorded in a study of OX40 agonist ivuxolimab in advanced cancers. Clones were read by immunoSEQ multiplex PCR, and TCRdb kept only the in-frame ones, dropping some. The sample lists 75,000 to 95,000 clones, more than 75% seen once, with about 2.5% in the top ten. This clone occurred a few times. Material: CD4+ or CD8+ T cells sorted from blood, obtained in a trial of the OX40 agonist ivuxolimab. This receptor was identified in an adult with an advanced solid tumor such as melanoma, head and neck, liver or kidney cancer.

The CDR3 region has the DNA TGTGCCTGGGGGACAGGGACGTCATTTTGGCCCCAGCATTTT. It encodes CAWGTGTSFWPQHF. The chain carries TRBV30 and TRBJ1-5; TRBD1 matches at 9 bases. CDR1 GTSNPN and CDR2 SVGIG come from the germline V gene (reference sequence). CDR3 length: 14 residues. J was trimmed by 9 bases and V by 5 bases; bases with no gene match: 11.